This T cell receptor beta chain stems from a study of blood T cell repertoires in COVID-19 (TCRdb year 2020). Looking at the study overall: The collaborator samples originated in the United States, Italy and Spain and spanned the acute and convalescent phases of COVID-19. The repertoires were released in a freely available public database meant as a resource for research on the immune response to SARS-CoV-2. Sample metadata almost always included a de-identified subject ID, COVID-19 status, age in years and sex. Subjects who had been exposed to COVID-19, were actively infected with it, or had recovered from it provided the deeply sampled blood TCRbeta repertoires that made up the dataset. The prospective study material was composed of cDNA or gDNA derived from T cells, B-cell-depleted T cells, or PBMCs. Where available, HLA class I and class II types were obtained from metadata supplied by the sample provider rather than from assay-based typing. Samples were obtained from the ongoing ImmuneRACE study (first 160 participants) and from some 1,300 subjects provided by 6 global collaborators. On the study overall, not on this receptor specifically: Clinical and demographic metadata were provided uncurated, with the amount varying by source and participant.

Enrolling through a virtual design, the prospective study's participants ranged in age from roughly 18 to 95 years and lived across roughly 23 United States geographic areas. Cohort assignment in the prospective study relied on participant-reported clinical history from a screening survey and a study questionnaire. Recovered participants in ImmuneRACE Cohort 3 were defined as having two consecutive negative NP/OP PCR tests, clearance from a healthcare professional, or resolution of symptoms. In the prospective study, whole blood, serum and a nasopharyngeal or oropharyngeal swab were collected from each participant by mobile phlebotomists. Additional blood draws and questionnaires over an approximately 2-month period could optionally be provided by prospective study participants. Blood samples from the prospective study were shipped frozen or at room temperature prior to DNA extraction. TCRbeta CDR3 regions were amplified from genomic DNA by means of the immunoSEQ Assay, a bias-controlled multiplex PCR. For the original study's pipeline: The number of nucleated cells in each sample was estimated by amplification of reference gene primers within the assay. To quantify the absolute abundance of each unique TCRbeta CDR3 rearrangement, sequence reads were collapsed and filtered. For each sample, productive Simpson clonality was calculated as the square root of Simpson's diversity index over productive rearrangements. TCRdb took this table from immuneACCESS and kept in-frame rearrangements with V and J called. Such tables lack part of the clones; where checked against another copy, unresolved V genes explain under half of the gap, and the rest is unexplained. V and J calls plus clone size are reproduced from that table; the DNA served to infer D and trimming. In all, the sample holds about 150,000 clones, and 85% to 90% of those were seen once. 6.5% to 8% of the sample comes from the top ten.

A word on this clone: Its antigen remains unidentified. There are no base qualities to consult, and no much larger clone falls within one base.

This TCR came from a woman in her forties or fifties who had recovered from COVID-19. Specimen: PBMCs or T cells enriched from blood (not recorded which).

The bases read TGCAGCGTTTGGCGGGGGACCTATGGCTACACCTTC. It is translated as CSVWRGTYGYTF. The V gene is TRBV29-1 and the J gene is TRBJ1-2, and perhaps TRBD1 as D gene, on 5 matching bases. The germline ends are 11 bases apart after V is trimmed by 5 bases and J by 4 bases. CDR1 and CDR2 (SQVTM, ANQGSEA) derive from the germline V gene. There are 12 amino acids in the CDR3, from cysteine to phenylalanine inclusive. Just CDR3 DNA is preserved here, 36 bases in frame from base 1.